These 22 T cell receptor beta chains originate from one sample sequenced in a study of radiation and T cells in renal cell carcinoma. TCRdb's copy holds only in-frame clones and misses some; the assay was immunoSEQ multiplex PCR. Here the sample spans some 20,000 clones, less than 55% being singletons. Treatment of the sample: treatment-naive control, cytoreductive nephrectomy. This specimen consisted of tumor tissue, obtained from a patient whose treatment was nephrectomy without radiotherapy. These receptors all stem from a human donor with renal cell carcinoma.

The J gene is TRBJ2-3, the V gene TRBV7-8; D is possibly TRBD2 (5 bases). V was pared by 7 bases and J by 0 bases, with 14 bases between. Germline CDR1 reads SGHVS; CDR2 reads FQNEAQ. The CDR3 is 15 residues long. The CDR3 DNA sequence: TGTGCCAGCACCGAATACCGGACTAGCACAGATACGCAGTATTTT. Its protein is CASTEYRTSTDTQYF.

The chain is built from TRBV5-6 and TRBJ1-2; TRBD1 might be the D (6 bases). CDR3 length equals 13 residues. The V and J ends lost 2 bases and 4 bases respectively, with 9 bases between them. Germline-derived CDR1 and CDR2 are SGHDT and YYEEEE. In DNA form, the CDR3 reads TGTGCCAGCAGCTTACAGGGACTCTATGGCTACACCTTC. It translates to CASSLQGLYGYTF.

V and J are TRBV2 and TRBJ2-7; a weak D match, TRBD2 (5 bases). The CDR3 has 13 residues. Trimming cost V 6 bases and J 2 bases, with 11 bases left between them. Germline CDR1 is SNHLY and CDR2 is FYNNEI. The CDR3 loop is CASSEGKAYEQYF. For the CDR3, the DNA is TGTGCCAGCAGCGAGGGAAAAGCCTACGAGCAGTACTTC. Combining the CDR3 with reference TRBV2 and TRBJ2-7 gives the whole variable domain EPEVTQTPSHQVTQMGQEVILRCVPISNHLYFYWYRQILGQKVEFLVSFYNNEISEKSEIFDDQFSVERPDGSNFTLKIRSTKLEDSAMYFCASSEGKAYEQYFGPGTRLTVT.

This rearrangement joins TRBV5-6 to TRBJ2-7, with D possibly matching TRBD2 (5 bases). Trimming shortened V by 2 bases and J by 3 bases, and 6 bases separated the two germline ends. Germline V lookup: CDR1 SGHDT, CDR2 YYEEEE. This CDR3 is 12 amino acids long. CDR3 in amino acids: CASSLRGYEQYF. CDR3 bases: TGTGCCAGCAGCTTACGGGGCTACGAGCAGTACTTC.

The chain carries TRBV7-6 and TRBJ1-1, with a weak D call TRBD1 (5 bases). Between the trimmed V and J ends, which lost 1 base and 3 bases, there was a span of 6 bases. The CDR3 is 13 residues long. From germline, CDR1 is SGHVS and CDR2 FNYEAQ. The CDR3 coding sequence is TGTGCCAGCAGCTTAGTAGGGGACACTGAAGCTTTCTTT. This encodes CASSLVGDTEAFF. The complete variable domain, with remaining parts taken from reference TRBV7-6 and TRBJ1-1, reads GAGVSQSPRYKVTKRGQDVALRCDPISGHVSLYWYRQALGQGPEFLTYFNYEAQQDKSGLPNDRFSAERPEGSISTLTIQRTEQRDSAMYRCASSLVGDTEAFFGQGTRLTVV.

V and J are TRBV18 and TRBJ2-7; D is possibly TRBD2 (6 bases). Deletions cut 1 base from V and 6 bases from J, with 13 bases between. Germline CDR1 and CDR2: KGHSH and LQKENI. The CDR3 is 14 residues long. The CDR3: CASSPLTGEGEQYF. CDR3 sequence (DNA): TGTGCCAGCTCACCACTTACGGGGGAAGGCGAGCAGTACTTC. Full variable domain (missing parts from reference TRBV18 and TRBJ2-7): NAGVMQNPRHLVRRRGQEARLRCSPMKGHSHVYWYRQLPEEGLKFMVYLQKENIIDESGMPKERFSAEFPKEGPSILRIQQVVRGDSAAYFCASSPLTGEGEQYFGPGTRLTVT.

This chain joins TRBV30 and TRBJ1-6; no firm D call. Germline CDR1 reads GTSNPN; CDR2 reads SVGIG (reference sequence). The length of the CDR3 is 13 residues. V was clipped by 3 bases and J by 10 bases, with 13 bases between them. CDR3: CAWSFGYGSPLHF. The CDR3, as DNA: TGTGCCTGGAGCTTCGGGTACGGATCACCCCTCCACTTT.

The rearrangement joins TRBV5-1 to TRBJ2-1, with TRBD2 matching 9 bases. V lost 2 bases and J lost 0; bases outside the gene matches: 3. Germline CDR1 reads SGHRS; CDR2 reads YFSETQ. This CDR3 spans 16 amino acids. CDR3 residues: CASSFAGGNSYNEQFF. The CDR3 DNA follows: TGCGCCAGCAGCTTCGCGGGGGGGAACTCCTACAATGAGCAGTTCTTC.

This clone qualifies as medium-sized. The chain recombines TRBV7-9 with TRBJ1-2; a weak D match, TRBD1 (6 bases). The CDR3 totals 16 residues. CDR1 is SEHNR and CDR2 is FQNEAQ in the germline V gene (reference sequence). With 4 bases removed from V and 5 bases from J, the gap between germline ends came to 20 bases. Here the CDR3 reads CASSSSRPGDGYGYTF. CDR3 nucleotides: TGTGCCAGCAGCTCCTCTCGACCAGGGGATGGGTATGGCTACACCTTC.

CDR3 residues: CASSQQGRGYGYTF. In DNA, the CDR3 is TGCGCCAGCAGCCAGCAGGGGAGAGGTTATGGCTACACCTTC. The chain uses TRBV4-3 and TRBJ1-2; D perhaps matches TRBD1 (6 bases). The V end lost 3 bases, the J end lost 5 bases, and 13 bases lay between the germline ends. The CDR3 has 14 amino acids. Per the germline V gene, CDR1 is LGHNA and CDR2 is YSLEER.

J is TRBJ2-7 and V is TRBV5-4, with D unresolved. The CDR3 is made up of 13 amino acids. CDR1 and CDR2 (germline): SGHNT, YYREEE (reference sequence). V was pared by 2 bases and J by 3 bases, with 9 bases between. The DNA of the CDR3 is TGTGCCAGCAGCTTTCAGCAAGGCTACGAGCAGTACTTC. Translating it yields CASSFQQGYEQYF.

The gene calls are TRBV30 and TRBJ1-4; TRBD1 agrees at 10 bases. V shed 3 bases and J 6 bases; nucleotides not matched to a gene: 7. Germline CDR1 and CDR2: GTSNPN and SVGIG (reference sequence). The CDR3 extends over 15 amino acids. CDR3 in DNA: TGTGCCTGGAGCTGGGGAGGGACAGGGGATGAAAAACTGTTTTTT. Residues: CAWSWGGTGDEKLFF.

This clone was picked up a small number of times. This chain uses TRBV5-6 with TRBJ1-6; 7 nucleotides line up with TRBD1. V lost 4 bases, J lost 6 bases, and 7 bases stayed unmatched. Per the germline V gene, CDR1 is SGHDT and CDR2 is YYEEEE. CDR3 length: 15 residues. The CDR3, as DNA: TGTGCCAGCAGCCCCACGGCAGGGGGTAATTCACCCCTCCACTTT. Encoded protein: CASSPTAGGNSPLHF.

This chain joins TRBV4-1 and TRBJ2-7; 7 bases are shared with TRBD1. The germline V gene encodes CDR1 MGHRA and CDR2 YSYEKL. The V gene end was trimmed by 4 bases and the J gene end by 5 bases; junction bases not matched to a gene: 8. CDR3 length: 14 amino acids. CDR3 coding DNA: TGCGCCAGCAGCCGGGCCGGGACAGTAAACGAGCAGTACTTC. Its protein product is CASSRAGTVNEQYF.

At least ten counts were recorded for this clone. The chain links TRBV6-5 to TRBJ1-2; possible D gene TRBD1, 6 bases. Trimming cost V 6 bases and J 9 bases, with 20 bases left between them. The CDR3 is 14 amino acids. Germline loops: CDR1 MNHEY, CDR2 SVGAGI. CDR3 sequence reads: CASSDGGAQPSYTF. The CDR3 DNA reads as TGTGCCAGCAGCGATGGGGGGGCCCAACCTAGCTACACCTTC.

V gene TRBV4-3 combines with J gene TRBJ2-3; D is uncertain. The length of the CDR3 is 13 residues. V was pared by 0 bases and J by 9 bases, with 10 bases between. Germline values: CDR1 LGHNA, CDR2 YSLEER. The CDR3 bases are TGCGCCAGCAGCCAAGACTGGGGTGAGACGCAGTATTTT. It is translated as CASSQDWGETQYF.

This clone was observed once. The chain carries TRBV9 and TRBJ2-1; 7 bases line up with TRBD2. J gave up 4 bases and V 3 bases, and 7 bases lay outside the gene matches. Germline V gives CDR1 SGDLS, CDR2 YYNGEE. This CDR3 spans 15 amino acids. The DNA of the CDR3 is TGTGCCAGCAGCGCCCTGACTAGCCTGTACAATGAGCAGTTCTTC. Translation gives CASSALTSLYNEQFF. Complete variable domain (other parts from reference TRBV9 and TRBJ2-1): DSGVTQTPKHLITATGQRVTLRCSPRSGDLSVYWYQQSLDQGLQFLIQYYNGEERAKGNILERFSAQQFPDLHSELNLSSLELGDSALYFCASSALTSLYNEQFFGPGTRLTVL.

CDR3 sequence: CASSAQDRSIVHYNSPLHF. DNA for the CDR3: TGTGCCAGCAGCGCCCAGGACAGGTCGATAGTCCATTATAATTCACCCCTCCACTTT. The chain is built from TRBV9 and TRBJ1-6, with TRBD1 matching over 7 bases. From germline, CDR1 is SGDLS and CDR2 YYNGEE. The ends lost 3 bases at V and 4 bases at J; junction bases unmatched: 16. This CDR3 spans 19 amino acids. The full variable domain, its missing parts supplied by reference TRBV9 and TRBJ1-6, is DSGVTQTPKHLITATGQRVTLRCSPRSGDLSVYWYQQSLDQGLQFLIQYYNGEERAKGNILERFSAQQFPDLHSELNLSSLELGDSALYFCASSAQDRSIVHYNSPLHFGNGTRLTVT.

This clone has more than one count but fewer than ten. The genes are TRBV5-1 and TRBJ1-1, with 8 bases identical to TRBD1. This CDR3 comprises 14 residues. Trimming cost V 4 bases and J 4 bases; bases outside gene matches: 6. Germline-derived CDR1 and CDR2 are SGHRS and YFSETQ. The CDR3 spells CASSLTGGSTEAFF. The CDR3 DNA reads TGCGCCAGCAGCCTCACAGGGGGGTCCACTGAAGCTTTCTTT.

The V and J genes are TRBV5-1 and TRBJ1-1, with 8 bases identical to TRBD1. The CDR3 is 14 amino acids. Germline lookup yields CDR1 SGHRS and CDR2 YFSETQ. J lost 6 bases, V lost 0 bases, and 4 bases had no gene match. CDR3 loop: CASSLAWGQAEAFF. CDR3 DNA: TGCGCCAGCAGCTTGGCATGGGGACAGGCTGAAGCTTTCTTT.

The chain links TRBV4-2 to TRBJ2-7, with 10 bases matching TRBD2. The V and J ends lost 0 bases and 5 bases, in that order; junction bases with no gene match: 13. The V gene's germline CDR1 is LGHNA and CDR2 YNFKEQ. The CDR3 totals 18 residues. CDR3 DNA: TGTGCCAGCAGCCAAGATCAGAGGACTAGCGGATACCTTCACGAGCAGTACTTC. It is translated as CASSQDQRTSGYLHEQYF.

The chain employs TRBV5-6 and TRBJ2-7; TRBD1 might be the D (6 bases). CDR3 size: 12 residues. Trimming left V 3 bases short and J 6 bases short, with 10 bases between. Germline V gene sequence: CDR1 SGHDT, CDR2 YYEEEE. The CDR3 sequence: CASSYGQLEQYF. The CDR3 region has the DNA TGTGCCAGCAGCTATGGACAGCTCGAGCAGTACTTC.